This passage covers 17 T cell receptor beta chains from one sample sequenced in a study of shared clonotypes between healthy human individuals. TCRdb's copy holds only in-frame clones and misses some; the assay was immunoSEQ multiplex PCR. The table lists roughly 1,500,000 clones, approximately 98.5% of them singletons. Sequenced sample: naive CD4+ T cells sorted from blood. Subset here: CD45RA+ positively selected. Receptors originate from a man aged 30 to 39 in good health.

The genes are TRBV19 and TRBJ2-1, with D unclear. In germline, CDR1 is LNHDA, CDR2 SQIVND (reference sequence). CDR3 length equals 13 residues. V dropped 2 bases and J dropped 9 bases, with 11 bases sitting between them. CDR3 residues: CASSIHTLSEQFF. The DNA of the CDR3 is TGTGCCAGTAGTATACACACCCTCAGTGAGCAGTTCTTC.

This CDR3 reads CASSLRTGDDTQYF. The CDR3 nucleotides are TGTGCCAGCAGCTTACGGACAGGGGATGATACGCAGTATTTT. The genes are TRBV5-4 and TRBJ2-3; 9 nucleotides match TRBD1. This CDR3 is built from 14 residues. Germline V gene lookup returns CDR1 SGHNT and CDR2 YYREEE (reference sequence). With 2 bases clipped from V and 6 bases from J, the junction kept 4 bases outside the gene matches.

The CDR3 protein is CASSQRTDTQYF. The CDR3 DNA reads as TGCGCCAGCAGCCAACGTACAGATACGCAGTATTTT. The rearrangement links TRBV10-1 to TRBJ2-3; D ambiguous. CDR1 WNHNN and CDR2 SYGVQD come from the germline V gene (reference sequence). V lost 6 bases and J lost 3, with 7 bases in between. The length of the CDR3 is 12 residues.

The chain carries TRBV11-3 and TRBJ2-7; D unresolved. Trimming took 2 bases from V and 4 from J, leaving 12 bases between them. Germline V gives CDR1 SGHNT, CDR2 YENEEA. The CDR3 spans 14 residues. The CDR3 nucleotides are TGTGCCAGCAGCTTAAACTCGCTGGGGTACGAGCAGTACTTC. Its translation: CASSLNSLGYEQYF.

The chain links TRBV2 to TRBJ2-5, with D perhaps matching TRBD1 (6 bases). The V end was cut by 5 bases, the J end by 1 base, with 14 bases between. The CDR3 is made up of 15 amino acids. Germline lookup yields CDR1 SNHLY and CDR2 FYNNEI. CDR3 in amino acids: CASSQRGITQETQYF. The CDR3 DNA is TGTGCCAGCAGTCAAAGGGGGATAACCCAAGAGACCCAGTACTTC. Filled out from reference TRBV2 and TRBJ2-5, the complete variable domain reads EPEVTQTPSHQVTQMGQEVILRCVPISNHLYFYWYRQILGQKVEFLVSFYNNEISEKSEIFDDQFSVERPDGSNFTLKIRSTKLEDSAMYFCASSQRGITQETQYFGPGTRLLVL.

The rearrangement uses TRBV7-2 and TRBJ2-7; 7 bases are shared with TRBD2. The CDR3 totals 14 residues. CDR1 SGHTA and CDR2 FQGNSA come from the germline V gene. Trimming cost V 1 base and J 3 bases; bases outside gene matches: 3. CDR3 sequence reads: CASSLVAGDYEQYF. The CDR3 DNA reads TGTGCCAGCAGCTTAGTGGCGGGAGACTACGAGCAGTACTTC. Using reference TRBV7-2 and TRBJ2-7 for the parts outside the CDR3, the full variable domain is GAGVSQSPSNKVTEKGKDVELRCDPISGHTALYWYRQSLGQGLEFLIYFQGNSAPDKSGLPSDRFSAERTGGSVSTLTIQRTQQEDSAVYLCASSLVAGDYEQYFGPGTRLTVT.

The CDR3 DNA sequence: TGTGCCAGCAGCCTGACCGGGACTAGCGGGATAGGGTACCAAGAGACCCAGTACTTC. It specifies CASSLTGTSGIGYQETQYF. The genes are TRBV11-3 and TRBJ2-5; 13 bases agree with TRBD2. This CDR3 is 19 amino acids long. CDR1 and CDR2 (germline): SGHNT, YENEEA. Trimming removed 5 bases from V and 0 bases from J; junction bases left unmatched: 12.

V usage is TRBV7-2 and J usage is TRBJ1-1; TRBD1 might be the D (6 bases). The V gene lost 2 bases and the J gene lost 3 bases, with 10 bases spanning the gap. Germline V gene data show CDR1 as SGHTA and CDR2 as FQGNSA. The CDR3 consists of 14 residues. CDR3 in amino acids: CASSLQGPDTEAFF. The CDR3, as DNA: TGTGCCAGCAGCTTACAGGGGCCTGACACTGAAGCTTTCTTT.

The V and J genes are TRBV7-9 and TRBJ1-4; D remains ambiguous. This CDR3 comprises 15 residues. V shed 5 bases and J shed 0 bases, with 10 bases lying between them. Looked up from germline, CDR1 is SEHNR and CDR2 is FQNEAQ (reference sequence). CDR3 nucleotide sequence: TGTGCCAGCAGCCGCCGGGAGGCAACTAATGAAAAACTGTTTTTT. Translation gives CASSRREATNEKLFF.

As DNA, the CDR3 is TGTGCCAGCAGTTCCCAACTAGGAAATGAGCAGTTCTTC. This codes for CASSSQLGNEQFF. The chain joins TRBV28 to TRBJ2-1, with D possibly matching TRBD2 (5 bases). Germline V gives CDR1 MDHEN, CDR2 SYDVKM. The CDR3 has 13 residues. Trimming took off 4 bases at V and 7 bases at J, with 11 bases between the two ends.

V and J are TRBV6-5 and TRBJ2-3; 9 bases align to TRBD1. The germline CDR1 and CDR2 sequences are MNHEY and SVGAGI. V lost 6 bases to trimming and J lost 2 bases; unmatched junction nucleotides: 3. This CDR3 spans 14 amino acids. This CDR3 is CASRRTGATDTQYF. Written as DNA, the CDR3 is TGTGCCAGCAGACGGACAGGGGCCACAGATACGCAGTATTTT.

The V gene is TRBV18, the J gene TRBJ1-3; possibly TRBD1 for D (5 bases). This CDR3 spans 17 amino acids. Germline V CDR1 and CDR2: KGHSH, LQKENI. V lost 3 bases to trimming and J lost 1 base, with 16 bases between them. The DNA for the CDR3 is TGTGCCAGCTCACCTCCCTCTCTCGACAGATCTGGAAACACCATATATTTT. Its translation is CASSPPSLDRSGNTIYF.

J is TRBJ1-5 and V is TRBV9; TRBD1 might be the D (5 bases). The CDR3 loop spans 15 amino acids. Trimming removed 5 bases from V and 6 bases from J, with 18 bases in between. Germline values: CDR1 SGDLS, CDR2 YYNGEE. The CDR3 is CASSPSTGYSQPQHF. DNA for the CDR3: TGTGCCAGCAGTCCGAGTACAGGCTATAGTCAGCCCCAGCATTTT.

V usage is TRBV7-9 and J usage is TRBJ2-7; D is unresolved. The V end lost 1 base, the J end lost 6 bases, and 16 bases lay between the germline ends. Germline lookup yields CDR1 SEHNR and CDR2 FQNEAQ (reference sequence). The CDR3 has 15 amino acids. The CDR3 DNA reads TGTGCCAGCAGCTTAGGAGGTCTTCCTCTAAGCGAGCAGTACTTC. Translated: CASSLGGLPLSEQYF.

The chain carries TRBV5-4 and TRBJ2-2; D is ambiguous. Germline values: CDR1 SGHNT, CDR2 YYREEE (reference sequence). The V end was cut by 4 bases, the J end by 0 bases, with 10 bases between. There are 15 residues in the CDR3. CDR3 protein: CASSPRTANTGELFF. The CDR3 nucleotides read TGTGCCAGCAGCCCCCGAACCGCGAACACCGGGGAGCTGTTTTTT.

For this clone: Different DNA sequences within this sample yield the same CDR3. The chain uses TRBV7-9 and TRBJ2-2; 10 nucleotides match TRBD2. The germline gives CDR1 SEHNR, CDR2 FQNEAQ (reference sequence). J gave up 2 bases and V 3 bases, and 3 bases lay outside the gene matches. The CDR3 is 16 residues long. CDR3 coding DNA: TGTGCCAGCAGCTTCTTAGCGGGGGGAAACACCGGGGAGCTGTTTTTT. Its translation: CASSFLAGGNTGELFF.

The genes are TRBV27 and TRBJ2-7; a possible D gene is TRBD2 (5 bases). Trimming shortened V by 2 bases and J by 4 bases, and 12 bases separated the two germline ends. The CDR3 totals 14 residues. Germline V lookup: CDR1 MNHEY, CDR2 SMNVEV (reference sequence). CDR3 amino acids: CASSLLVGEYEQYF. The CDR3 DNA reads as TGTGCCAGCAGTTTACTCGTCGGGGAGTACGAGCAGTACTTC.